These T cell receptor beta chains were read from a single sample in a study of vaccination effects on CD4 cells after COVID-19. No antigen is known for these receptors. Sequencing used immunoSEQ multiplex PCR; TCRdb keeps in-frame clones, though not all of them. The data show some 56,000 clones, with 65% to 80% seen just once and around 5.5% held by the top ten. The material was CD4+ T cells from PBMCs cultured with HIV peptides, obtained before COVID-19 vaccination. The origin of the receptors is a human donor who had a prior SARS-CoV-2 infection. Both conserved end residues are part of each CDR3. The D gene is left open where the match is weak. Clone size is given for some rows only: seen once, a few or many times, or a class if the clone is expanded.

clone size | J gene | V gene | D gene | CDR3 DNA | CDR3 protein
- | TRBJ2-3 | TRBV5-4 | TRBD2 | TGTGCCAGCAGCTTTCCGGGACTAGCGGGAGTAGATACGCAGTATTTT | CASSFPGLAGVDTQYF
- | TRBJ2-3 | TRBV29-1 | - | TGCAGCGTTAATCTGAGGACGTTTCGCACAGATACGCAGTATTTT | CSVNLRTFRTDTQYF
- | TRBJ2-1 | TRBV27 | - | TGTGCCACCAGTAACGCCCTAGGGGAGCAGTTCTTC | CATSNALGEQFF
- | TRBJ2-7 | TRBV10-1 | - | TGCGCCAGCAATTCGTGGAGGGACCACTCCTACGAGCAGTACTTC | CASNSWRDHSYEQYF
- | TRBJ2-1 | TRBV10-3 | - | TGTGCCATCAGTGAGACGAACTACAATGAGCAGTTCTTC | CAISETNYNEQFF
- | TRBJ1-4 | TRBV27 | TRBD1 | TGTGCCAGCGGGACAGATAATGAAAAACTGTTTTTT | CASGTDNEKLFF
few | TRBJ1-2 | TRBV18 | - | TGTGCCAGCTCACCACCCGGCAGGTACTATGGCTACACCTTC | CASSPPGRYYGYTF
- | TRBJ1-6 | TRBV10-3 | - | TGTGCCATCAGGGAGGCTGATTCACCCCTCCACTTT | CAIREADSPLHF
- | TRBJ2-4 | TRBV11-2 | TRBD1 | TGTGCCAGCAAGATGGCAGGACAGGGGTTCCAAAACATTCAGTACTTC | CASKMAGQGFQNIQYF
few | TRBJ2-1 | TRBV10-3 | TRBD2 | TGTGCCATCAGTCCTTCGAACCTAGCGGGTGCGAACAATGAGCAGTTCTTC | CAISPSNLAGANNEQFF
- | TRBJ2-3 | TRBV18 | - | TGTGCCAGCTCACCTGCGGTCGGGAGCACAGATACGCAGTATTTT | CASSPAVGSTDTQYF
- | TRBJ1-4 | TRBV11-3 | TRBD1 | TGTGCCAGCAGCGCCAGGGGGGGTCGGGAAAAACTGTTTTTT | CASSARGGREKLFF
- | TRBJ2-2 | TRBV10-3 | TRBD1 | TGTGCCATAGCCACCACCGACAGGGTTAGGAGCACCGGGGAGCTGTTTTTT | CAIATTDRVRSTGELFF
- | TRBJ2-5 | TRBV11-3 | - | TGTGCCAGCAGCTTAGAAGGGGGGGGTGAAGAGACCCAGTACTTC | CASSLEGGGEETQYF
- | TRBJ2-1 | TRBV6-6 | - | TGTGCCAGCAGTTACTCGATAGTATTCAATGAGCAGTTCTTC | CASSYSIVFNEQFF
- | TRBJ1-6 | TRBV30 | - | TGTGCCTGGAGTGGCGGCCTGGCGACTAATTCACCCCTCCACTTT | CAWSGGLATNSPLHF
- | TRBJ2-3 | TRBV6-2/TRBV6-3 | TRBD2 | TGTGCCAGCAGTTACTTAGCGGGAAGTCACACAGATACGCAGTATTTT | CASSYLAGSHTDTQYF
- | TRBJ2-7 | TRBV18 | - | TGTGCCAGCTCACCACCGAGACGAGACAGTTACGAGCAGTACTTC | CASSPPRRDSYEQYF
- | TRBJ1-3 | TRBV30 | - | TGTGCCTGGAGTGAAGGATATGGAAACACCATATATTTT | CAWSEGYGNTIYF
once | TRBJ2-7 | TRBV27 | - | TGTGCCAGCAGTTTAAAGGTCGGGAGATACGAGCAGTACTTC | CASSLKVGRYEQYF
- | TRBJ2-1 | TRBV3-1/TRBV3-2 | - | TGTGCCAGCAAAGGAGGAATTTGGGACAATGAGCAGTTCTTC | CASKGGIWDNEQFF
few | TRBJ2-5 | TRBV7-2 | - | TGTGCCAGCAGCTCTGTTGGGGAGTCAGGGACCCAGTACTTC | CASSSVGESGTQYF
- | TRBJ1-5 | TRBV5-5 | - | TGTGCCAGCAGCTTGGTCCCTGGGGGCCAGCCCCAGCATTTT | CASSLVPGGQPQHF
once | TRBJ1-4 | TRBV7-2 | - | TGTGCCAGCAGCTTAGACTGGGGGGCGGGTGAAAAACTGTTTTTT | CASSLDWGAGEKLFF
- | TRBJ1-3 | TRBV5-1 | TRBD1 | TGCGCCAGCAGCGTCGGACAGGGCTCTGGAAACACCATATATTTT | CASSVGQGSGNTIYF
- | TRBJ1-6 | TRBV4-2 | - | TGTGCCAGCAGCCAAGAATGGCGGAATAATTCACCCCTCCACTTT | CASSQEWRNNSPLHF
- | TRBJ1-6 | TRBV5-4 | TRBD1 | TGTGCCAGCAGCTCGACGGGACAGGGTGATTCACCCCTCCACTTT | CASSSTGQGDSPLHF
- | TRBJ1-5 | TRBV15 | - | TGTGCCACCAGCGCCTCGAGAAGGCAGAGCAATCAGCCCCAGCATTTT | CATSASRRQSNQPQHF
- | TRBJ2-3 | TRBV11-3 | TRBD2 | TGTGCCAGCAGCTCTACGGGGGGAGGGGCCTATACGCAGTATTTT | CASSSTGGGAYTQYF
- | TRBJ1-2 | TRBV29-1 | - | TGCAGCGTTCGAGGGGGGGGGATGGTGGGTGGCTACACCTTC | CSVRGGGMVGGYTF
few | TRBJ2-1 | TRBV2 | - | TGTGCCAGCGCAGGGAATAGGGATGAGCAGTTCTTC | CASAGNRDEQFF
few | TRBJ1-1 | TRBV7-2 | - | TGTGCCAGCAGCTTAGTCAGACAGGTTCAAGGATCGGTGAACACTGAAGCTTTCTTT | CASSLVRQVQGSVNTEAFF
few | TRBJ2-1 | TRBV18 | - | TGTGCCAGCTCGGACTTCAGCTCCTACAATGAGCAGTTCTTC | CASSDFSSYNEQFF
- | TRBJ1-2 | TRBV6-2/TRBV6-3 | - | TGTGCCAGCAGTTACGTCGACAGAATTTATGGCTACACCTTC | CASSYVDRIYGYTF
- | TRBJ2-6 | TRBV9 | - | TGTGCCAGCAGCGGGTACAACCGGGCTCCCTCTGGGGCCAACGTCCTGACTTTC | CASSGYNRAPSGANVLTF
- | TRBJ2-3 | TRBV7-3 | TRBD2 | TGTGCCAGCAGCACTGGACTAGCGGGCCTCACAGATACGCAGTATTTT | CASSTGLAGLTDTQYF
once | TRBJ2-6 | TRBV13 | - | TGTGCCAGCAGCCTGTGGTTCTCTGGGGCCAACGTCCTGACTTTC | CASSLWFSGANVLTF
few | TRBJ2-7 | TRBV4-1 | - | TGCGCCAGCAGCCAAGGTGGAGGGGGAGGATACGAGCAGTACTTC | CASSQGGGGGYEQYF
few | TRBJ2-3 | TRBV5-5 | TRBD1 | TGTGCCAGCAGCTTGGGGGCCAGGGGGCGAGTAGATACGCAGTATTTT | CASSLGARGRVDTQYF
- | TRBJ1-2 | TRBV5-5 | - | TGTGCCAGCAGCGAGCCCGAGGGCTATGGCTACACCTTC | CASSEPEGYGYTF
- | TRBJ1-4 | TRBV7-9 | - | TGTGCCAGCAGCTTAGTAGGAGGGGGTGAAAAACTGTTTTTT | CASSLVGGGEKLFF
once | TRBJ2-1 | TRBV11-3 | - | TGTGCCAGCAGCTTAGATCTTACTGTATGGGGAATCAATGAGCAGTTCTTC | CASSLDLTVWGINEQFF
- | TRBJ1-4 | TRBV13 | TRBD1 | TGTGCCAGCAGCCCGGACAGGATTAATGAAAAACTGTTTTTT | CASSPDRINEKLFF
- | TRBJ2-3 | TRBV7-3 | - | TGTGCCAGCAGCTTAATTGGGGCCGTCACAGATACGCAGTATTTT | CASSLIGAVTDTQYF
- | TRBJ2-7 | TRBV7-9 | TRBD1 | TGTGCCAGCAGCTTAGGACAGGGGGCTTACCACGAGCAGTACTTC | CASSLGQGAYHEQYF
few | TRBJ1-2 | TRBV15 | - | TGTGCCACCAGCGGAAACCTACAGGGAAGAGGTGGCTACACCTTC | CATSGNLQGRGGYTF
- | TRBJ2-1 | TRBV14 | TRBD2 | TGTGCCAGCAGCCAAGATTTTGGCGGGAGTCTGAACAATGAGCAGTTCTTC | CASSQDFGGSLNNEQFF
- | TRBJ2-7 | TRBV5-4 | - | TGTGCCAGCAGCTTGGCCGGACCAGGTGGGTCCTACGAGCAGTACTTC | CASSLAGPGGSYEQYF
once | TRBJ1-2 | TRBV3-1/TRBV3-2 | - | TGTGCCAGCAGCCACAGGACAGCCTTCTATGGCTACACCTTC | CASSHRTAFYGYTF
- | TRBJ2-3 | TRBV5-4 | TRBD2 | TGTGCCAGCAGGCGTACAATTCAAGCGGGGGGGCAAGATACGCAGTATTTT | CASRRTIQAGGQDTQYF